A selection of T cell receptor beta chains follows, all from one sample in a study of Graves' ophthalmopathy and Graves' hyperthyroidism. Each CDR3 protein is one row after TCRdb ran MiXCR on the multiplex PCR reads. Found here are fewer than 650,000 distinct CDR3 sequences, approximately 21% of them singletons; the top ten hold roughly 6.9%. The material sequenced was peripheral blood. Receptors were obtained from a woman in her late teens or twenties with stable Graves' hyperthyroidism. Some clones in this sample may be carry-over from other donors' samples. CDR3s include the opening cysteine and the closing phenylalanine or tryptophan. Fields, in order: clone size, V gene, J gene, D gene, CDR3 protein, CDR3 DNA. A D gene is named only where the DNA matches it firmly. A row's size may be missing; if present it is once, few, many or a size class.

clone size: many
V gene: TRBV5-1
J gene: TRBJ2-4
D gene: -
CDR3 protein: CASSFGTEVAKNIQYF
CDR3 DNA: TGCGCCAGCAGCTTCGGGACGGAAGTAGCCAAAAACATTCAGTACTTC

clone size: many
V gene: TRBV19
J gene: TRBJ1-5
D gene: -
CDR3 protein: CASSEADQPQHF
CDR3 DNA: TGTGCCAGTAGTGAAGCGGACCAGCCCCAGCATTTT

clone size: many
V gene: TRBV5-1
J gene: TRBJ2-2
D gene: -
CDR3 protein: CASSLEGSGVGELFF
CDR3 DNA: TGCGCCAGCAGCTTGGAGGGGAGCGGAGTCGGGGAGCTGTTTTTT

clone size: -
V gene: TRBV4-1
J gene: TRBJ1-1
D gene: TRBD1
CDR3 protein: CASSPTTGLTEAFF
CDR3 DNA: TGCGCCAGCAGCCCGACGACAGGGCTCACTGAAGCTTTCTTT

clone size: -
V gene: TRBV12-3/TRBV12-4
J gene: TRBJ2-3
D gene: -
CDR3 protein: CASSLGLGDTQYF
CDR3 DNA: TGTGCCAGCAGTTTAGGTTTGGGAGATACGCAGTATTTT

clone size: many
V gene: TRBV7-6
J gene: TRBJ1-3
D gene: -
CDR3 protein: CASSSTETGYPSGNTIYF
CDR3 DNA: TGTGCCAGCAGCTCCACCGAGACAGGCTACCCCTCTGGAAACACCATATATTTT

clone size: many
V gene: TRBV3-1
J gene: TRBJ1-6
D gene: -
CDR3 protein: CASSIRDGANSPLHF
CDR3 DNA: TGTGCCAGCAGCATCCGGGACGGGGCTAATTCACCCCTCCACTTT

clone size: -
V gene: TRBV12-3/TRBV12-4
J gene: TRBJ1-1
D gene: -
CDR3 protein: CASSLGFQARNTEAFF
CDR3 DNA: TGTGCCAGCAGTTTAGGTTTCCAGGCTCGGAACACTGAAGCTTTCTTT

clone size: many
V gene: TRBV20-1
J gene: TRBJ2-7
D gene: TRBD1
CDR3 protein: CSARDPTGGWNEQYF
CDR3 DNA: TGCAGTGCTAGAGATCCCACAGGGGGTTGGAACGAGCAGTACTTC

clone size: many
V gene: TRBV11-2
J gene: TRBJ2-7
D gene: -
CDR3 protein: CASSIAGGGSSYEQYF
CDR3 DNA: TGTGCCAGCAGCATCGCCGGGGGCGGTAGCTCCTACGAGCAGTACTTC

clone size: many
V gene: TRBV6-1
J gene: TRBJ1-1
D gene: -
CDR3 protein: CASSIPPTSAFF
CDR3 DNA: TGTGCCAGCTCGATTCCGCCCACATCGGCTTTCTTT

clone size: -
V gene: TRBV12-3/TRBV12-4
J gene: TRBJ2-5
D gene: -
CDR3 protein: CASSNREAETQYF
CDR3 DNA: TGTGCCAGCAGCAATCGCGAGGCAGAGACCCAGTACTTC

clone size: many
V gene: TRBV20-1
J gene: TRBJ1-1
D gene: -
CDR3 protein: CSARPLGTYTEAFF
CDR3 DNA: TGCAGTGCTAGACCCTTGGGGACGTACACTGAAGCTTTCTTT

clone size: -
V gene: TRBV12-3/TRBV12-4
J gene: TRBJ2-5
D gene: -
CDR3 protein: CASRAALDRQKSQYF
CDR3 DNA: TGTGCCAGCAGGGCCGCCTTGGACCGCCAGAAATCCCAGTACTTC

clone size: -
V gene: TRBV4-2
J gene: TRBJ1-2
D gene: -
CDR3 protein: CASSQEGAGGAYGYTF
CDR3 DNA: TGTGCCAGCAGCCAAGAAGGAGCGGGGGGAGCCTATGGCTACACCTTC

clone size: -
V gene: TRBV12-3/TRBV12-4
J gene: TRBJ1-1
D gene: TRBD1
CDR3 protein: CASSLVLPGQLMNTEAFF
CDR3 DNA: TGTGCCAGCAGTTTAGTACTACCGGGACAGCTCATGAACACTGAAGCTTTCTTT

clone size: many
V gene: TRBV27
J gene: TRBJ1-6
D gene: -
CDR3 protein: CASSLATGLNSPLHF
CDR3 DNA: TGTGCCAGCAGTTTGGCGACAGGACTTAATTCACCCCTCCACTTT

clone size: many
V gene: TRBV28
J gene: TRBJ1-5
D gene: -
CDR3 protein: CASSRPNQPQHF
CDR3 DNA: TGTGCCAGCAGTAGACCTAATCAGCCCCAGCATTTT

clone size: many
V gene: TRBV12-3/TRBV12-4
J gene: TRBJ1-2
D gene: -
CDR3 protein: CASSFSGVGYTF
CDR3 DNA: TGTGCCAGCAGTTTTTCCGGGGTTGGCTACACCTTC

clone size: -
V gene: TRBV6-2/TRBV6-3
J gene: TRBJ2-7
D gene: TRBD2
CDR3 protein: CASSLPGGQNEQYF
CDR3 DNA: TGTGCCAGCAGTCTACCGGGGGGGCAGAACGAGCAGTACTTC

clone size: -
V gene: TRBV6-2/TRBV6-3
J gene: TRBJ2-7
D gene: -
CDR3 protein: CASRPTEYYEQYF
CDR3 DNA: TGTGCCAGCAGGCCCACGGAATACTACGAGCAGTACTTC

clone size: -
V gene: TRBV6-1
J gene: TRBJ1-6
D gene: -
CDR3 protein: CASSGLRQTNSPLHF
CDR3 DNA: TGTGCCAGCAGTGGCCTGCGGCAGACAAATTCACCCCTCCACTTT

clone size: few
V gene: TRBV7-3
J gene: TRBJ2-7
D gene: TRBD2
CDR3 protein: CASSLRVGLAGFEQYF
CDR3 DNA: TGTGCCAGCAGCTTAAGAGTGGGACTAGCGGGGTTCGAGCAGTACTTC

clone size: few
V gene: TRBV20-1
J gene: TRBJ2-7
D gene: -
CDR3 protein: CSARLVAGYEQYF
CDR3 DNA: TGCAGTGCTAGGTTGGTTGCGGGTTACGAGCAGTACTTC

clone size: many
V gene: TRBV2
J gene: TRBJ2-5
D gene: -
CDR3 protein: CASSGTTGFGVGETQYF
CDR3 DNA: TGTGCCAGCAGTGGAACTACAGGGTTTGGTGTAGGAGAGACCCAGTACTTC

clone size: many
V gene: TRBV11-2
J gene: TRBJ2-5
D gene: -
CDR3 protein: CASSSGHRGETQYF
CDR3 DNA: TGTGCCAGCAGCTCCGGACACAGAGGGGAGACCCAGTACTTC

clone size: many
V gene: TRBV20-1
J gene: TRBJ1-6
D gene: -
CDR3 protein: CSAIPGGVNSPLHF
CDR3 DNA: TGCAGTGCTATTCCGGGAGGGGTTAATTCACCCCTCCACTTT

clone size: -
V gene: TRBV4-1
J gene: TRBJ1-1
D gene: -
CDR3 protein: CASSTRLSGNTEAFF
CDR3 DNA: TGCGCCAGCAGCACTCGACTAAGCGGGAACACTGAAGCTTTCTTT

clone size: many
V gene: TRBV12-3/TRBV12-4
J gene: TRBJ2-7
D gene: -
CDR3 protein: CASSLRGLAYEQYF
CDR3 DNA: TGTGCCAGCAGTCTGAGGGGACTTGCCTACGAGCAGTACTTC

clone size: many
V gene: TRBV10-1
J gene: TRBJ2-2
D gene: TRBD2
CDR3 protein: CASSVGGAAGELFF
CDR3 DNA: TGCGCCAGCAGTGTCGGGGGGGCGGCCGGGGAGCTGTTTTTT

clone size: many
V gene: TRBV20-1
J gene: TRBJ1-1
D gene: -
CDR3 protein: CSAVENTEAFF
CDR3 DNA: TGCAGTGCTGTTGAGAACACTGAAGCTTTCTTT

clone size: many
V gene: TRBV12-3/TRBV12-4
J gene: TRBJ2-5
D gene: TRBD1
CDR3 protein: CASSLSTGGASETQYF
CDR3 DNA: TGTGCCAGCAGTTTGTCGACAGGGGGCGCGTCCGAGACCCAGTACTTC

clone size: many
V gene: TRBV6-1
J gene: TRBJ1-3
D gene: TRBD1
CDR3 protein: CASSRGQGSRNTIYF
CDR3 DNA: TGTGCCAGCAGTCGCGGACAGGGAAGCCGAAACACCATATATTTT

clone size: few
V gene: TRBV30
J gene: TRBJ2-7
D gene: -
CDR3 protein: CAWSGSSEQYF
CDR3 DNA: TGTGCCTGGAGTGGAAGCTCCGAGCAGTACTTC

clone size: many
V gene: TRBV20-1
J gene: TRBJ1-1
D gene: -
CDR3 protein: CSASGWENHSMGWTEAFF
CDR3 DNA: TGCAGTGCTAGCGGCTGGGAGAACCACAGCATGGGTTGGACTGAAGCTTTCTTT

clone size: once
V gene: TRBV30
J gene: TRBJ1-6
D gene: TRBD1
CDR3 protein: CAWSVPHRGRSPLHF
CDR3 DNA: TGTGCCTGGAGTGTACCTCACAGGGGACGGTCACCCCTCCACTTT

clone size: many
V gene: TRBV15
J gene: TRBJ2-5
D gene: -
CDR3 protein: CATRVQGLRGETQYF
CDR3 DNA: TGTGCCACCAGGGTACAGGGTTTAAGAGGGGAGACCCAGTACTTC

clone size: many
V gene: TRBV29-1
J gene: TRBJ2-5
D gene: TRBD1
CDR3 protein: CSVERTGETQYF
CDR3 DNA: TGCAGCGTTGAAAGGACAGGGGAGACCCAGTACTTC

clone size: many
V gene: TRBV12-3/TRBV12-4
J gene: TRBJ2-5
D gene: -
CDR3 protein: CASSPPGLGGETQYF
CDR3 DNA: TGTGCCAGCAGTCCCCCCGGGCTAGGCGGGGAGACCCAGTACTTC

clone size: many
V gene: TRBV13
J gene: TRBJ2-7
D gene: -
CDR3 protein: CASSFSQTNYEQYF
CDR3 DNA: TGTGCCAGCAGCTTTAGCCAGACGAACTACGAGCAGTACTTC

clone size: many
V gene: TRBV7-8
J gene: TRBJ2-7
D gene: -
CDR3 protein: CASSLGVQGTYEQYF
CDR3 DNA: TGTGCCAGCTCCTTAGGAGTCCAGGGAACCTACGAGCAGTACTTC

clone size: many
V gene: TRBV6-1
J gene: TRBJ1-2
D gene: -
CDR3 protein: CASMNRNYGYTF
CDR3 DNA: TGTGCCAGCATGAACAGGAACTATGGCTACACCTTC

clone size: -
V gene: TRBV6-2/TRBV6-3
J gene: TRBJ1-5
D gene: -
CDR3 protein: CASTPGLNQPQHF
CDR3 DNA: TGTGCCAGCACCCCAGGGTTGAATCAGCCCCAGCATTTT

clone size: many
V gene: TRBV6-5
J gene: TRBJ1-1
D gene: -
CDR3 protein: CASSSPLVDTEAFF
CDR3 DNA: TGTGCCAGCAGTTCTCCACTGGTGGACACTGAAGCTTTCTTT

clone size: -
V gene: TRBV28
J gene: TRBJ1-1
D gene: -
CDR3 protein: CASSLPRGPQTEAFF
CDR3 DNA: TGTGCCAGCAGTTTACCCCGGGGTCCGCAGACTGAAGCTTTCTTT

clone size: many
V gene: TRBV20-1
J gene: TRBJ2-7
D gene: TRBD2
CDR3 protein: CSATPGGPLDEQYF
CDR3 DNA: TGCAGTGCGACACCGGGGGGGCCGCTTGACGAGCAGTACTTC

clone size: few
V gene: TRBV28
J gene: TRBJ2-7
D gene: -
CDR3 protein: CASSLGAGSYSGEQYF
CDR3 DNA: TGTGCCAGCAGTTTAGGGGCAGGGAGTTATTCGGGAGAGCAGTACTTC

clone size: many
V gene: TRBV3-1
J gene: TRBJ2-5
D gene: TRBD2
CDR3 protein: CASSIAGVQETQYF
CDR3 DNA: TGTGCCAGCAGCATAGCGGGAGTCCAGGAGACCCAGTACTTC

clone size: -
V gene: TRBV6-2/TRBV6-3
J gene: TRBJ1-1
D gene: -
CDR3 protein: CAIHYEGPEAFF
CDR3 DNA: TGTGCCATCCATTACGAAGGTCCTGAAGCTTTCTTT

clone size: many
V gene: TRBV7-2
J gene: TRBJ1-2
D gene: -
CDR3 protein: CASSLSSNYGYTF
CDR3 DNA: TGTGCCAGCAGCTTATCTTCTAACTATGGCTACACCTTC

clone size: few
V gene: TRBV6-1
J gene: TRBJ1-2
D gene: -
CDR3 protein: CASPPPGQPSGYTF
CDR3 DNA: TGTGCCAGCCCCCCCCCGGGACAACCTTCTGGCTACACCTTC

clone size: many
V gene: TRBV6-2/TRBV6-3
J gene: TRBJ1-1
D gene: -
CDR3 protein: CASREDQSEAFF
CDR3 DNA: TGTGCCAGCCGAGAAGACCAGTCGGAAGCTTTCTTT

clone size: many
V gene: TRBV6-1
J gene: TRBJ2-7
D gene: -
CDR3 protein: CVSSGRGGAFYEQYF
CDR3 DNA: TGTGTCAGCAGTGGACGAGGCGGGGCGTTCTACGAGCAGTACTTC

clone size: -
V gene: TRBV20-1
J gene: TRBJ2-2
D gene: TRBD1
CDR3 protein: CSAPSRTGSTGELFF
CDR3 DNA: TGCAGTGCTCCCTCTAGGACAGGTTCGACCGGGGAGCTGTTTTTT

clone size: many
V gene: TRBV20-1
J gene: TRBJ1-1
D gene: -
CDR3 protein: CSAPADGDAGETEAFF
CDR3 DNA: TGCAGTGCTCCTGCCGATGGGGACGCTGGCGAGACTGAAGCTTTCTTT

clone size: many
V gene: TRBV6-1
J gene: TRBJ2-2
D gene: TRBD1
CDR3 protein: CASTQDRAITGELFF
CDR3 DNA: TGTGCCAGCACACAGGACAGGGCGATAACCGGGGAGCTGTTTTTT

clone size: many
V gene: TRBV5-1
J gene: TRBJ1-2
D gene: -
CDR3 protein: CASATQGTNYGYTF
CDR3 DNA: TGCGCCAGCGCTACTCAGGGGACTAACTATGGCTACACCTTC